This T cell receptor beta chain was found in a study of T cells in Graves' hyperthyroidism and ophthalmopathy. Amplified regions were TCR beta CDR3 sequences from RNA transcripts. HTBI primers drove first-round RT-PCR of the TCR CDR3. TCRdb passed the multiplex PCR reads through MiXCR, listing each CDR3 protein once. The data hold hundreds of thousands of distinct CDR3 sequences, with 15% to 19% observed a single time. This clonotype appeared many times. Source material: blood. The source of this sequence is a woman under 30 with Graves' hyperthyroidism.

The DNA for the CDR3 is TGTGCCAGCAGCCCTGACTCTCGCACAGATACGCAGTATTTT. It specifies CASSPDSRTDTQYF. The chain recombines TRBV12-3 or TRBV12-4 with TRBJ2-3; D remains unclear. Trimming removed 6 bases at V and 1 base at J, with 11 bases between. CDR3 length: 14 amino acids.